This entry lists 14 T cell receptor beta chains sequenced from one sample in a study of human T cells and chemical hapten exposure. One entry per CDR3 protein results from TCRdb running MiXCR on the RACE reads. The sample carries about 260,000 distinct CDR3 sequences, about 9% recorded once. Time point described: pre-sensitization, week 0. Treatment reported: therapeutic diphenylcyclopropenone sensitization with weekly scalp DPC. The starting material was whole blood, obtained in connection with sensitization to the hapten diphenylcyclopropenone (DPC). Every receptor here comes from a woman between 35 and 50 years old with alopecia areata. Some clones in this sample may be carry-over from other donors' samples.

This clonotype was counted between two and nine times. This rearrangement joins TRBV20-1 to TRBJ2-7, with a possible D match to TRBD2 (5 bases). CDR3 size: 15 residues. The V and J ends lost 5 bases and 0 bases respectively, with 17 bases between them. The germline V gene has CDR1 DFQATT and CDR2 SNEGSKA (reference sequence). The CDR3 region has the DNA TGCAGTGCTTCGATTAGCGTAACCGCCTCCTACGAGCAGTACTTC. Its protein is CSASISVTASYEQYF.

This chain connects TRBV28 to TRBJ2-2; TRBD2 might be the D (5 bases). The germline V gene encodes CDR1 MDHEN and CDR2 SYDVKM. This CDR3 region has 15 residues. The V gene lost 4 bases and the J gene lost 5 bases, with 14 bases spanning the gap. CDR3: CASSSGGRKTGELFF. CDR3 nucleotides: TGTGCCAGCAGTTCTGGCGGGCGGAAGACCGGGGAGCTGTTTTTT.

V usage is TRBV3-1 and J usage is TRBJ1-5; D gene unclear. V was cut by 1 base and J by 4 bases, with 14 bases left in between. The CDR3 spans 16 residues. CDR1 is LGHDT and CDR2 is YNNKEL in the germline V gene (reference sequence). CDR3 sequence reads: CASSQGSVATNQPQHF. For the CDR3, the DNA is TGTGCCAGCAGCCAAGGGAGTGTGGCTACTAATCAGCCCCAGCATTTT.

This clonotype was counted ten times or more. The rearrangement links TRBV29-1 to TRBJ1-1; tentative D call: TRBD1 (6 bases). Germline values: CDR1 SQVTM, CDR2 ANQGSEA. Trimming removed 7 bases at V and 1 base at J, with 13 bases between. CDR3 length: 13 amino acids. In nucleotides, the CDR3 is TGCAGCGCCACAAGACAGGAGAACACTGAAGCTTTCTTT. This translates into CSATRQENTEAFF.

This clonotype was counted at least ten times. The genes are TRBV20-1 and TRBJ2-1; 8 bases match TRBD2. Germline V gene lookup returns CDR1 DFQATT and CDR2 SNEGSKA (reference sequence). Trimming at V came to 5 bases and at J to 3 bases, leaving 9 bases not matched to a gene. There are 15 residues in the CDR3. DNA of the CDR3: TGCAGTGCTGCATCAGCGGGAGTGAACTACAATGAGCAGTTCTTC. Encoded protein: CSAASAGVNYNEQFF.

CDR3 DNA: TGTGCCAGCAGCCAGGATGACAGGGGGATTAATAATGAGCAGTTCTTC. Protein product: CASSQDDRGINNEQFF. The rearrangement links TRBV4-2 to TRBJ2-1; 9 nucleotides match TRBD1. CDR1 is LGHNA, CDR2 YNFKEQ, per germline. The ends lost 3 bases at V and 7 bases at J; junction bases unmatched: 10. The CDR3 is 16 amino acids.

This clonotype was counted ten times or more. The chain combines TRBV4-2 with TRBJ1-2; 12 nucleotides match TRBD1. Per germline, CDR1 LGHNA and CDR2 YNFKEQ. The junction had 7 bases not matched to a gene; V was cut back by 0 bases and J by 5 bases. This CDR3 region has 17 residues. The CDR3: CASSQDLGQGASYGYTF. The CDR3 DNA follows: TGTGCCAGCAGCCAAGATTTGGGACAGGGGGCTTCTTATGGCTACACCTTC.

The chain employs TRBV25-1 and TRBJ2-3, with 9 bases aligning to TRBD2. V lost 4 bases to trimming and J lost 3 bases; unmatched junction nucleotides: 5. Germline assignment: CDR1 MGHDK and CDR2 SYGVNS. The CDR3 runs to 15 residues. CDR3 region: CASSVRGGLTDTQYF. The DNA for the CDR3 is TGTGCCAGCAGTGTGCGGGGGGGGTTGACAGATACGCAGTATTTT.

J is TRBJ2-5 and V is TRBV28; D gene unclear. This CDR3 spans 13 amino acids. Germline loops: CDR1 MDHEN, CDR2 SYDVKM. Trimming pared 6 bases from V and 3 bases from J, leaving 11 bases between. CDR3 residues: CASSRQPKETQYF. The CDR3, as DNA: TGTGCCAGCAGCCGGCAACCTAAAGAGACCCAGTACTTC.

V is TRBV29-1 and J is TRBJ1-1; D remains unclear. CDR1 and CDR2 (germline): SQVTM, ANQGSEA. Trimming removed 3 bases at V and 6 bases at J, with 5 bases between. This CDR3 has 10 residues. The chain's CDR3 is CSVDGPEAFF. The CDR3 nucleotides read TGCAGCGTTGACGGACCTGAAGCTTTCTTT.

The sample holds one count of this clonotype. The chain employs TRBV10-3 and TRBJ2-1; D gene unclear. This CDR3 spans 14 amino acids. Germline loops: CDR1 ENHRY, CDR2 SYGVKD. V was shortened by 6 bases and J by 7 bases, with 16 bases between the two germline ends. CDR3: CAIRADPEVNEQFF. The CDR3, as DNA: TGTGCCATCAGGGCCGACCCAGAGGTAAATGAGCAGTTCTTC.

This sequence joins TRBV7-2 and TRBJ1-4; D is uncertain. Germline V gene lookup returns CDR1 SGHTA and CDR2 FQGNSA. V lost 5 bases to trimming and J lost 6 bases, with 13 bases between them. The CDR3 loop spans 14 amino acids. This CDR3 reads CASSQSGVYEKLFF. The CDR3 bases are TGTGCCAGCAGCCAATCGGGAGTTTATGAAAAACTGTTTTTT.

This clonotype was counted between two and nine times. The gene calls are TRBV6-1 and TRBJ1-2, with D possibly matching TRBD1 (6 bases). The CDR3 has 12 residues. V was shortened by 4 bases and J by 7 bases, with 10 bases between the two germline ends. CDR1 MNHNS and CDR2 SASEGT come from the germline V gene. CDR3 residues: CASSAGTLGYTF. For the CDR3, the DNA is TGTGCCAGCAGTGCGGGGACACTTGGCTACACCTTC.

The chain has TRBV12-3 or TRBV12-4 and TRBJ2-1; 7 bases fit TRBD2. This CDR3 has 16 amino acids. Trimming cost V 3 bases and J 7 bases; bases outside gene matches: 12. In nucleotides, the CDR3 is TGTGCCAGCAGTTTTGATTTAGGAACTAGCGCTAATGAGCAGTTCTTC. This codes for CASSFDLGTSANEQFF.